Included here is one T cell receptor beta chain sequence, with context. This entry belongs to a study of identical twins. Trimming stripped 7 bases from V and 6 bases from J, with 15 bases between. Germline V gives CDR1 DFQATT, CDR2 SNEGSKA (reference sequence). The CDR3 sequence is 13 residues long. Each CDR3 protein gets one entry after TCRdb re-called the 5' RACE reads with MiXCR. The sample lists 600,000 to 850,000 distinct CDR3 sequences; 18% were seen once. This sample was shared with a second study, whose subject was T cells expressing NK-cell markers.

The material sequenced was PBMCs. This chain links TRBV20-1 with TRBJ2-2; weak D call: TRBD1 (5 bases). The TCR was taken from a woman aged 18 to 35 in good health. CDR3 sequence: CSVYSGQSGELFF. In DNA form, the CDR3 reads TGCAGTGTTTACTCAGGGCAGTCCGGGGAGCTGTTTTTT.